The 10 T cell receptor beta chains presented below share a single source sample, sequenced in a study of blood T cell repertoires in COVID-19 (dated by TCRdb to 2020 to 2021). Preparation of the library involved the immunoSEQ multiplex PCR assay. The table comes from immuneACCESS by way of TCRdb, which keeps in-frame sequences with V and J called. Part of the clones is missing from these tables; in studies checked, under half for an unresolved V gene and the rest for unknown reasons. A total of about 100,000 clones appear in this sample, 91% of them only once. About 4% of the sample goes to the ten largest clones. The sequencing sample was made of peripheral blood. The receptor set was obtained from a man aged 18 to 30 with acute or convalescent COVID-19.

V and J are TRBV18 and TRBJ1-1; 7 bases fit TRBD1. CDR3 length equals 12 residues. The germline V gene encodes CDR1 KGHSH and CDR2 LQKENI. The ends lost 5 bases at V and 5 bases at J; junction bases unmatched: 2. CDR3 region: CASSRGQTEAFF. For the CDR3, the DNA is TGTGCCAGCTCAAGGGGGCAGACTGAAGCTTTCTTT.

The chain employs TRBV6-4 and TRBJ1-2, with a possible D match to TRBD1 (5 bases). The CDR3 loop spans 13 amino acids. Looked up from germline, CDR1 is MRHNA and CDR2 is SNTAGT. Trimming stripped 8 bases from V and 8 bases from J, with 18 bases between. The CDR3 loop reads CASPRRQPVGYTF. The CDR3 DNA reads TGTGCCAGCCCTCGGAGACAGCCAGTAGGCTACACCTTC.

With respect to this clone: Germline is not matched at one junction end, which may reflect a read error. This chain uses TRBV6-2 or TRBV6-3 with TRBJ1-1; D may be TRBD1 (5 bases). The CDR3 is 15 amino acids. The germline V gene encodes CDR1 MNHEY and CDR2 SVGEGT. CDR3 nucleotide sequence: TGTGCCAGCAGCTCCCCCGGGGGACGCCCACCCGGGGGGAACTTT. It yields the protein CASSSPGGRPPGGNF.

This chain uses TRBV30 with TRBJ1-1; 7 nucleotides align to TRBD1. CDR3 size: 16 residues. Germline lookup yields CDR1 GTSNPN and CDR2 SVGIG (reference sequence). V gave up 2 bases and J gave up 8 bases; unmatched junction bases: 17. The CDR3, as DNA: TGTGCCTGGAGTACACCAAGTGGGACAGTTCGCACGGAAGCTTTCTTT. This gives the protein CAWSTPSGTVRTEAFF.

This clone has only one observation. The V and J genes are TRBV6-5 and TRBJ1-1, with D hard to call. The CDR3 consists of 14 residues. V lost 3 bases to trimming and J lost 3 bases, with 11 bases between them. From germline, CDR1 is MNHEY and CDR2 SVGAGI. As DNA, the CDR3 is TGTGCCAGCAGTTATAGCCCCGGAGACACTGAAGCTTTCTTT. This sequence encodes CASSYSPGDTEAFF.

This chain links TRBV6-5 with TRBJ1-2; D is unclear. Deletions cut 6 bases from V and 2 bases from J, with 10 bases between. CDR3 length: 13 residues. The germline gives CDR1 MNHEY, CDR2 SVGAGI. Here the CDR3 reads CASRPLLNYGYTF. CDR3 nucleotides: TGTGCCAGCAGGCCCTTACTAAACTATGGCTACACCTTC.

The gene calls are TRBV4-1 and TRBJ2-3; 9 bases line up with TRBD2. Germline lookup yields CDR1 MGHRA and CDR2 YSYEKL. CDR3 length: 15 amino acids. V gave up 2 bases and J gave up 1 base; unmatched junction bases: 1. This CDR3 reads CASSQRTSGTDTQYF. As DNA, the CDR3 is TGCGCCAGCAGCCAACGGACTAGCGGCACAGATACGCAGTATTTT.

This chain links TRBV6-1 with TRBJ2-1; 9 bases are a match to TRBD1. This CDR3 is 17 amino acids long. Germline V lookup: CDR1 MNHNS, CDR2 SASEGT. V gave up 0 bases and J gave up 4 bases; unmatched junction bases: 7. CDR3 amino acids: CASSEASGTGMYNEQFF. CDR3 nucleotides: TGTGCCAGCAGTGAAGCGTCCGGGACAGGGATGTACAATGAGCAGTTCTTC.

The chain uses TRBV27 and TRBJ2-5, with TRBD2 matching 7 bases. CDR1 MNHEY and CDR2 SMNVEV come from the germline V gene (reference sequence). The V and J ends lost 2 bases and 0 bases, in that order; junction bases with no gene match: 9. This CDR3 is 17 amino acids long. CDR3 sequence reads: CASSLRYRGDHQETQYF. DNA of the CDR3: TGTGCCAGCAGTTTACGCTATCGGGGGGACCACCAAGAGACCCAGTACTTC.

This sequence joins TRBV3-1 (or the pseudogene TRBV3-2) and TRBJ2-3, with D perhaps matching TRBD2 (6 bases). The CDR3 is 16 amino acids. Germline V gene lookup returns CDR1 LGHDT and CDR2 YNNKEL (reference sequence). The V and J ends lost 0 bases and 2 bases respectively, with 12 bases between them. The CDR3 DNA sequence: TGTGCCAGCAGCCAAGAGGGACTTCTCGCCACAGATACGCAGTATTTT. It yields the protein CASSQEGLLATDTQYF.